This section outlines one TCR beta chain sequence together with its context. No antigen is known for it. It has no much larger one-base neighbor in the sample; base qualities were not kept. Library preparation used 5' RACE. The sequencing machine was a NextSeq 500. In the TCR library protocol, a unique molecular identifier was attached to each TCR cDNA molecule so that PCR and sequencing errors could be corrected. Per the original workflow: TCR identification, UMI-based error correction and CDR3 extraction were performed with Decombinator tools. Expanded TCRs were defined as those above a frequency of 2 per 1,000, corresponding to the top 1% of the tumor frequency distribution. Rényi diversity was computed with the R vegan package after subsampling each repertoire 100 times to 5,000 TCRs. To build CDR3 similarity networks, amino acid triplet string-kernel similarity was used, and CDR3s were connected when their pairwise similarity was above 0.82. The public reads were run again by TCRdb, first through fastp at Q25 and then through MiXCR, and only productive beta chains were kept. Rows with one shared CDR3 protein collapse into an entry with the most common genes and DNA. TCRdb assigned the V and J calls; the authors' analysis was not used. This sample has more than 50,000 distinct CDR3 sequences in its table, and about 7% of those were observed once. About 3.1% of the sample goes to the ten largest clones.

This entry is derived from a study of spatial heterogeneity in lung cancer (dated by TCRdb to the late 2010s). Describing the broader study: More beta-chain than alpha-chain transcripts were consistently detected, likely reflecting higher beta-chain transcript abundance. Nonsynonymous mutation counts, determined by whole-exome sequencing of tumor tissue, were related to features of the TCR repertoire. In non-small cell lung cancer, the study made a quantitative comparison of TCR alpha and beta repertoires among multiple tumor regions, matched nontumor lung and blood. At surgery, 200 to 250 tumor regions, around 64 matched nontumor lung samples and 45 to 60 PBMC samples were TCR-sequenced for both alpha and beta chains. In the raw uncorrected reads, each unique combination of TCR and UMI appeared more than ten times on average. Overall study results and their limits: Confirming at a functional level the hypothesis that regional TCRs recognize regional mutations was considered to require additional single-cell paired TCR alpha and beta sequencing. Ubiquitous expanded tumor TCRs showed up in blood more often at tumor resection than at routine follow-up.

The time point label, read with the paper, signifies: sample taken at primary tumor resection. Without any cell sorting, TCR sequencing was performed on whole RNA extracted either from tumor and nontumor lung tissue or from cryopreserved PBMC samples. Donors were 72 patients with early-stage, untreated non-small cell lung cancer from the lung TRACERx cohort. Only patients for whom sufficient RNA was available from at least two tumor regions were selected for TCR sequencing. The germline V gene yields SGHAT for CDR1 and FQNNGV for CDR2. Clipping removes 2 bases from V and 4 bases from J, with 10 as the unmatched junction base count. Taken from cysteine to phenylalanine, the CDR3 has 17 residues. Only the CDR3 part of the read is kept: 51 bases, read in frame from the first base.

The source is a female donor with early-stage non-small cell lung cancer. The sequence links TRBV11-2 to TRBJ2-3, with 9 central nucleotides matching TRBD2. Sequencing was performed on PBMCs, taken at surgery. The DNA reads as follows: TGTGCCAGCAGCTTAAGTCCCCGGCGGGGGGGCCCAGATACGCAGTATTTT. Translated, it gives CASSLSPRRGGPDTQYF.